This T cell receptor (delta chain) was identified in a study of Vδ1+ human thymocytes. Study-wide findings and caveats: TRD repertoires were essentially private, unlike widely shared TRG clonotypes. Unlike peripheral blood Vdelta1+ controls, thymic delta-chain sequences included 15% to 25% Vdelta2 and few Vdelta3. Unexpected Vdelta2 sequences could cause misinterpretation of bulk repertoire data. In the thymus, TRG and TRD repertoires looked highly polyclonal with Gaussian CDR3 lengths.

The template was reverse-transcribed extracted RNA. Multiplex PCR used pooled V-gene forward primers and a constant-region reverse primer to amplify CDR3s. TCRdb made new clone calls on the multiplex PCR reads using CATT. Altogether more than 45,000 delta-chain clones are present, more than 12% being singletons, with the ten largest covering 0.3% to 0.5%. The germline CDR1 and CDR2 sequences are GEAIGNYY and EKD. The length of the CDR3 is 17 residues. Germline trimming cut 2 bases from V and 4 bases from J; bases unmatched to any gene: 14. Thymocytes were sorted as CD3+ TCRVdelta1+ TCRVdelta2- after alphabeta T cell depletion. This clone showed up just a few times. The antigen remains undetermined.

This sequence was found in a girl in the first two years of life who had congenital heart surgery. The V call is TRDV2, the J call TRDJ1, with 8 bases lining up with TRDD3. Sequencing was done on a sample of Vdelta1+ gamma-delta thymocytes from the thymus. Noted subset: FACS-sorted CD3+ TCRalphabeta- TCRVdelta1+ TCRVdelta2- thymocytes. The CDR3 spells CACDMGSYWGGLDKLIF. CDR3 nucleotides: TGTGCCTGTGACATGGGGTCGTACTGGGGGGGACTCGATAAACTCATCTTT.